The 31 T cell receptor beta chains below were found in one sample sequenced in a study of early T cells in non-severe SARS-CoV-2 infection. MiXCR was run by TCRdb on the 5' RACE reads, yielding one entry per CDR3 protein. The repertoire holds 87,000 or so distinct CDR3 sequences, less than 15% seen once, with 5% to 7% in the top ten. What was sequenced was whole blood. The receptors here all came from an adult who was a healthcare worker with PCR-confirmed SARS-CoV-2 infection or an uninfected control (not recorded which).

The rearrangement uses TRBV2 and TRBJ2-5; TRBD2 agrees at 11 bases. CDR3 length: 15 residues. Germline loops: CDR1 SNHLY, CDR2 FYNNEI. V was pared by 6 bases and J by 2 bases, with 5 bases of the junction left unmatched. DNA of the CDR3: TGTGCCAGCAGGGAGACTAGCGGGGTACAAGAGACCCAGTACTTC. This codes for CASRETSGVQETQYF.

This clonotype has at least ten counts. The chain couples TRBV20-1 to TRBJ2-2, with unresolved D. V gave up 2 bases and J gave up 3 bases, with 10 bases separating them. Germline V gene data show CDR1 as DFQATT and CDR2 as SNEGSKA (reference sequence). The CDR3 runs 14 residues. CDR3 sequence: CSARPPVDTGELFF. CDR3 in DNA: TGCAGTGCTAGACCCCCGGTGGACACCGGGGAGCTGTTTTTT.

Regarding this clonotype: Germline is not matched at one junction end, which may reflect a read error. The chain combines TRBV6-2 or TRBV6-3 with TRBJ2-6; D may be TRBD2 (6 bases). The germline V gene has CDR1 MNHEY and CDR2 SVGEGT. CDR3 length: 14 amino acids. In DNA, the CDR3 is TGTGCCAGTTCGTGGAGGGCTGGGGCAAACGTCCTGACTTTC. Translated, it gives CASSWRAGANVLTF.

This clonotype has more than one count but fewer than ten. The chain uses TRBV2 and TRBJ2-3; 12 nucleotides match TRBD2. The length of the CDR3 is 18 residues. The junction had 7 bases not matched to a gene; V was cut back by 2 bases and J by 1 base. Germline V gene data show CDR1 as SNHLY and CDR2 as FYNNEI. CDR3 sequence: CASSESASGGAGTDTQYF. The CDR3 bases are TGTGCCAGCAGTGAATCGGCTAGCGGGGGGGCCGGCACAGATACGCAGTATTTT.

The rearrangement uses TRBV20-1 and TRBJ1-4; TRBD1 matches at 7 bases. CDR3 length: 14 amino acids. J lost 0 bases, V lost 6 bases, and 4 bases had no gene match. Germline assignment: CDR1 DFQATT and CDR2 SNEGSKA (reference sequence). The DNA for the CDR3 is TGCAGTGCGGGTACAGGGGCAACTAATGAAAAACTGTTTTTT. Translating it yields CSAGTGATNEKLFF.

The chain employs TRBV6-2 or TRBV6-3 and TRBJ2-2; 9 bases are a match to TRBD1. V lost 7 bases to trimming and J lost 3 bases; unmatched junction nucleotides: 6. Germline V gene data show CDR1 as MNHEY and CDR2 as SVGEGT. This CDR3 contains 15 residues. The CDR3 DNA reads as TGTGCCAGCACCAAACAGGGGGCGGACACCGGGGAGCTGTTTTTT. Amino acids: CASTKQGADTGELFF.

The rearrangement links TRBV12-3 or TRBV12-4 to TRBJ1-1, with TRBD1 matching over 8 bases. J gave up 4 bases and V 2 bases, and 15 bases lay outside the gene matches. This CDR3 spans 18 amino acids. CDR3 loop: CASSLFWAGGQGGTEAFF. The DNA for the CDR3 is TGTGCCAGCAGTTTATTCTGGGCGGGTGGACAGGGAGGCACTGAAGCTTTCTTT.

The chain combines TRBV29-1 with TRBJ1-1, with D possibly TRBD1 on 5 matching bases. V shed 3 bases and J shed 1 base, with 9 bases lying between them. The CDR3 is made up of 13 amino acids. CDR1 is SQVTM, CDR2 ANQGSEA, per germline. The CDR3 reads CSVERQPNTEAFF. CDR3 nucleotides: TGCAGCGTTGAGAGACAGCCGAACACTGAAGCTTTCTTT.

This clonotype came up a few times. This rearrangement joins TRBV20-1 to TRBJ2-1, with a weak D call TRBD1 (5 bases). CDR1 and CDR2 (germline): DFQATT, SNEGSKA (reference sequence). Trimming removed 4 bases from V and 2 bases from J, with 12 bases in between. This CDR3 is 14 amino acids long. CDR3 sequence: CSAISGAAYNEQFF. The CDR3 DNA follows: TGCAGTGCTATAAGTGGGGCAGCCTACAATGAGCAGTTCTTC.

Ten or more counts support this clonotype. This rearrangement joins TRBV7-2 to TRBJ2-5; D not certain. Germline lookup yields CDR1 SGHTA and CDR2 FQGNSA. The V gene lost 1 base and the J gene lost 1 base, with 7 bases spanning the gap. The CDR3 sequence is 14 residues long. CDR3: CASSLDAAQETQYF. The CDR3 region has the DNA TGTGCCAGCAGCTTAGACGCAGCCCAAGAGACCCAGTACTTC.

V and J are TRBV6-1 and TRBJ2-1; D may be TRBD1 or TRBD2 (5 bases each). The CDR3 is 15 amino acids. The germline V and J ends were trimmed by 2 bases and 8 bases, with 16 bases remaining between them. CDR1 is MNHNS and CDR2 is SASEGT in the germline V gene. This CDR3 reads CASSERGTRTDEQFF. Written as DNA, the CDR3 is TGTGCCAGCAGTGAAAGGGGTACTAGAACGGATGAGCAGTTCTTC.

This CDR3 is CASIGTANTGELFF. Written as DNA, the CDR3 is TGTGCCAGCATAGGGACAGCTAACACCGGGGAGCTGTTTTTT. The chain couples TRBV2 to TRBJ2-2; TRBD1 matches 7 bases. The J segment lost 2 bases and the V segment lost 7 bases, leaving 4 bases of the junction unmatched. Germline V CDR1 and CDR2: SNHLY, FYNNEI. The CDR3 covers 14 residues.

This clonotype was counted between two and nine times. The rearrangement uses TRBV20-1 and TRBJ2-4; 10 bases are shared with TRBD2. Germline CDR1 is DFQATT and CDR2 is SNEGSKA (reference sequence). CDR3 length: 17 amino acids. V lost 3 bases, J lost 1 base, and 9 bases stayed unmatched. The CDR3 DNA sequence: TGCAGTGCTAGGGGTTTTACTAGCGGGGCTGCCAAAAACATTCAGTACTTC. Protein product: CSARGFTSGAAKNIQYF.

This chain links TRBV10-3 with TRBJ1-2; perhaps TRBD1 as D (5 bases). The CDR3 length is 12 residues. Germline CDR1 and CDR2: ENHRY and SYGVKD. V lost 10 bases to trimming and J lost 5 bases, with 14 bases between them. CDR3 in amino acids: CATGLGDYGYTF. In nucleotides, the CDR3 is TGTGCCACCGGACTGGGGGATTATGGCTACACCTTC.

This clonotype was seen a few times. J is TRBJ2-3 and V is TRBV10-1, with no clear D. Germline V gene sequence: CDR1 WNHNN, CDR2 SYGVQD (reference sequence). The CDR3 has 13 residues. The V end was cut by 2 bases, the J end by 2 bases, with 5 bases between. CDR3 nucleotide sequence: TGCGCCAGCAGTGAGCCATACACAGATACGCAGTATTTT. As protein: CASSEPYTDTQYF.

This chain links TRBV4-1 with TRBJ2-7; D is ambiguous. Germline CDR1 and CDR2: MGHRA and YSYEKL. This CDR3 is 13 amino acids long. Trimming left V 0 bases short and J 6 bases short, with 9 bases between. The CDR3 reads CASSQDNRAEQYF. The CDR3 nucleotides read TGCGCCAGCAGCCAAGATAACCGAGCCGAGCAGTACTTC.

V and J are TRBV27 and TRBJ1-6, with a possible D match to TRBD1 (6 bases). Germline V gene data show CDR1 as MNHEY and CDR2 as SMNVEV (reference sequence). The germline V and J ends were trimmed by 7 bases and 7 bases, with 17 bases remaining between them. The CDR3 length is 15 residues. CDR3 DNA sequence: TGTGCCAGCACCTGGGGGGGGGGCAGGAATTCACCCCTCCACTTT. Its protein product is CASTWGGGRNSPLHF.

The rearrangement joins TRBV27 to TRBJ1-2; 7 bases align to TRBD1. The CDR3 is made up of 14 amino acids. Germline CDR1 reads MNHEY; CDR2 reads SMNVEV (reference sequence). The V segment lost 6 bases and the J segment 4 bases; nucleotides outside the gene matches: 8. CDR3 sequence (DNA): TGTGCCAGCAGACCGGGACAGCTGCGCTATGGCTACACCTTC. Protein sequence: CASRPGQLRYGYTF.

The CDR3 DNA reads as TGTGCCAGCAGTTTAGGCAGGGGGACCCCGAACACTGAAGCTTTCTTT. Encoded protein: CASSLGRGTPNTEAFF. The V and J genes are TRBV28 and TRBJ1-1; 7 bases are shared with TRBD1. The V gene end was trimmed by 2 bases and the J gene end by 1 base; junction bases not matched to a gene: 7. This CDR3 is built from 16 residues. Germline V CDR1 and CDR2: MDHEN, SYDVKM. Full variable domain (missing parts from reference TRBV28 and TRBJ1-1): DVKVTQSSRYLVKRTGEKVFLECVQDMDHENMFWYRQDPGLGLRLIYFSYDVKMKEKGDIPEGYSVSREKKERFSLILESASTNQTSMYLCASSLGRGTPNTEAFFGQGTRLTVV.

This clonotype was counted a few times. This chain links TRBV5-1 with TRBJ1-1; D is ambiguous. V was shortened by 1 base and J by 0 bases, with 7 bases between the two germline ends. Germline V gene data show CDR1 as SGHRS and CDR2 as YFSETQ. This CDR3 comprises 14 residues. The CDR3 bases are TGCGCCAGCAGCTTGAGGGTTATGAACACTGAAGCTTTCTTT. Translation gives CASSLRVMNTEAFF.

This clonotype was seen many times. The V gene is TRBV10-3, the J gene TRBJ2-7, with D perhaps assigned TRBD1 or TRBD2 (6 bases each). Germline CDR1 is ENHRY and CDR2 is SYGVKD. This CDR3 contains 17 residues. Trimming removed 2 bases from V and 3 bases from J, with 20 bases in between. The CDR3 loop is CAISEPGGRSIDYEQYF. The CDR3 nucleotides read TGTGCCATCAGTGAGCCTGGGGGGCGGTCAATAGACTACGAGCAGTACTTC.

As concerns this clonotype: The junction differs from germline at one of its ends, possibly a read error. The genes are TRBV12-3 or TRBV12-4 and TRBJ1-3; D may be TRBD1 (5 bases). The CDR3 loop spans 17 amino acids. CDR3 residues: CASTRGVLPNSENTIYF. The CDR3 nucleotides read TGTGCCAGCACCCGGGGGGTGCTCCCCAACTCTGAAAACACCATATATTTT.

This clonotype came up many times. This chain connects TRBV4-1 to TRBJ2-7, with D maybe TRBD2 (5 bases). Trimming left V 1 base short and J 6 bases short, with 10 bases between. Germline loops: CDR1 MGHRA, CDR2 YSYEKL. The CDR3 is 13 residues long. The CDR3 is CASSQVLEGEQYF. CDR3 DNA: TGCGCCAGCAGCCAAGTCTTAGAGGGCGAGCAGTACTTC.

This clonotype came up a few times. V and J are TRBV11-2 and TRBJ1-3; 7 bases are shared with TRBD1. V dropped 5 bases and J dropped 1; count of bases not matched to a gene: 5. This CDR3 region has 15 residues. The germline V gene has CDR1 SGHAT and CDR2 FQNNGV. The CDR3 DNA sequence: TGTGCCAGCAGCCAGTCCAGGGGGTCTGGAAACACCATATATTTT. Encoded protein: CASSQSRGSGNTIYF.

This clonotype has only a few counts. This chain joins TRBV12-3 or TRBV12-4 and TRBJ2-2; no reliable D call. The CDR3 totals 14 residues. V lost 0 bases, J lost 6 bases, and 8 bases lay in between. The CDR3 protein is CASSLARRAGELFF. CDR3 nucleotides: TGTGCCAGCAGTTTAGCGCGCAGAGCCGGGGAGCTGTTTTTT.

In its sample, this clonotype was seen many times. This chain joins TRBV28 and TRBJ2-7; 10 positions match TRBD1. Per germline, CDR1 MDHEN and CDR2 SYDVKM. V was pared by 5 bases and J by 6 bases, with 10 bases of the junction left unmatched. The CDR3 covers 15 residues. CDR3 DNA: TGTGCCAGCAGTCCCAGAGACAGGGGGCGTAGCGAGCAGTACTTC. Translation: CASSPRDRGRSEQYF.

V and J are TRBV9 and TRBJ2-3; 12 nucleotides match TRBD1. This CDR3 contains 16 residues. Unmatched junction bases numbered 7, after V lost 3 bases and J lost 5 bases. Germline CDR1 and CDR2: SGDLS and YYNGEE. CDR3 nucleotide sequence: TGTGCCAGCAGCGCACCGGGACAGGGGGCGAAAGATACGCAGTATTTT. Encoded protein: CASSAPGQGAKDTQYF.

In this sample, this clonotype turned up many times. The chain uses TRBV3-1 and TRBJ1-1; 7 bases line up with TRBD1. The ends lost 5 bases at V and 1 base at J; junction bases unmatched: 7. The CDR3 sequence is 15 residues long. Germline loops: CDR1 LGHDT, CDR2 YNNKEL (reference sequence). The CDR3 bases are TGTGCCAGCAGCTTGCCCGGGACAGCGAACACTGAAGCTTTCTTT. This codes for CASSLPGTANTEAFF.

The V and J genes are TRBV3-1 and TRBJ2-7, with no clear D. V was clipped by 1 base and J by 2 bases, with 6 bases between them. The CDR3 covers 13 residues. In germline, CDR1 is LGHDT, CDR2 YNNKEL (reference sequence). The CDR3 region has the DNA TGTGCCAGCAGCCAAGGACATACCTACGAGCAGTACTTC. This translates into CASSQGHTYEQYF.

The gene calls are TRBV28 and TRBJ2-3; D remains unclear. V was pared by 3 bases and J by 2 bases, with 9 bases between. The CDR3 extends over 14 amino acids. Germline V gene lookup returns CDR1 MDHEN and CDR2 SYDVKM. The CDR3 DNA reads TGTGCCAGCAGTTTCCTAGGTTCCACAGATACGCAGTATTTT. The encoded protein is CASSFLGSTDTQYF.

The chain joins TRBV3-1 to TRBJ1-3; D unclear. CDR3 length: 13 residues. Germline assignment: CDR1 LGHDT and CDR2 YNNKEL (reference sequence). Trimming stripped 1 base from V and 7 bases from J, with 8 bases between. The chain's CDR3 is CASSQGSVNTIYF. CDR3 nucleotide sequence: TGTGCCAGCAGCCAAGGTTCTGTCAACACCATATATTTT. Full variable domain (missing parts from reference TRBV3-1 and TRBJ1-3): DTAVSQTPKYLVTQMGNDKSIKCEQNLGHDTMYWYKQDSKKFLKIMFSYNNKELIINETVPNRFSPKSPDKAHLNLHINSLELGDSAVYFCASSQGSVNTIYFGEGSWLTVV.